This T cell receptor beta chain was identified in a study of blood T cell repertoires in COVID-19. Study at large: Donors in the United States, Italy and Spain gave samples during acute or convalescent COVID-19. T cells, B-cell-depleted T cells, or PBMCs supplied cDNA or gDNA.

V was pared by 0 bases and J by 0 bases, with 6 bases between. Germline V lookup: CDR1 SQVTM, CDR2 ANQGSEA. This CDR3 has 15 amino acids. Concerning this clone: A read error may be the cause here, since a much bigger clone is one base away.

Authors' analysis steps: Amplification from reference gene primers served as the basis for estimated nucleated cell counts. Assay: immunoSEQ multiplex PCR; the TCRdb copy retains only in-frame clones and omits some. V and J calls and clone size follow that table, whereas D and trimming were derived from the DNA. This table holds about 100,000 clones, 80% found once. The sequencing input was peripheral blood. The TCR was taken from a man in his sixties or seventies with active or convalescent COVID-19. The chain employs TRBV29-1 and TRBJ2-6; D remains ambiguous. In nucleotides, the CDR3 is TGCAGCGTTGAAGATCACAACTCTGGGGCCAACGTCCTGACTTTC. Protein sequence: CSVEDHNSGANVLTF.